The present entry profiles one T cell receptor beta chain with its context. Sequenced by immunoSEQ multiplex PCR; TCRdb stores in-frame clones only, minus some. Among 75,000 to 100,000 clones listed, roughly three quarters were seen once. The data originate from a study of glioma-infiltrating T cells after dendritic cell vaccination. Study in general: Samples are from glioblastoma patients in Phase I and II dendritic cell vaccine trials. At biweekly intervals, patients got three intradermal dendritic cell vaccine injections.

The CDR3 spans 14 residues. Germline values: CDR1 SGHTA, CDR2 FQGTGA. The ends were cut back, 0 bases at V and 1 base at J, with 7 bases in the middle. All glioblastoma patients lacked an isocitrate dehydrogenase mutation. The receptor was isolated from a human donor with glioblastoma. Material: blood, obtained before dendritic cell vaccination. The chain recombines TRBV7-3 with TRBJ2-7; no firm D call. CDR3 bases: TGTGCCAGCAGCTTAACTCCGCAGTCCTACGAGCAGTACTTC. Protein: CASSLTPQSYEQYF.